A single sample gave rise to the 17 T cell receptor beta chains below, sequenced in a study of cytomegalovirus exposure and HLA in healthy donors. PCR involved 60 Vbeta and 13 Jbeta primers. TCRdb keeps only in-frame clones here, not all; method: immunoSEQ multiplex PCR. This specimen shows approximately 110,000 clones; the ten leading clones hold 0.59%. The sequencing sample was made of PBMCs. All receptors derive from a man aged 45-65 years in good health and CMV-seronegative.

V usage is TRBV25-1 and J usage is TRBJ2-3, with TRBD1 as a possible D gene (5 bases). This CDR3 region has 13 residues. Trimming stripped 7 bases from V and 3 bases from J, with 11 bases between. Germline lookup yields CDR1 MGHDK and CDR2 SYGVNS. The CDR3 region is CASTVSGTDTQYF. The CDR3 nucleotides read TGTGCCAGCACTGTTTCAGGGACAGATACGCAGTATTTT.

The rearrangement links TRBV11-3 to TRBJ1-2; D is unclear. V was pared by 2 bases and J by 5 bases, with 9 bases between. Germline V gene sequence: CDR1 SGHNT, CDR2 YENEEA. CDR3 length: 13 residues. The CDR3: CASSLNENYGYTF. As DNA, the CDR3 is TGTGCCAGCAGCTTAAATGAGAATTATGGCTACACCTTC.

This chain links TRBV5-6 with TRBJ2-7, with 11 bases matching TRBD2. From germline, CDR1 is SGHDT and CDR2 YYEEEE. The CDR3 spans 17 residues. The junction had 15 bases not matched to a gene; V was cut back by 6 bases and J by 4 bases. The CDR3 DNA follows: TGTGCCAGCACCTTTCTATCCGGACTAGCGGGCGGTTACGAGCAGTACTTC. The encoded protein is CASTFLSGLAGGYEQYF.

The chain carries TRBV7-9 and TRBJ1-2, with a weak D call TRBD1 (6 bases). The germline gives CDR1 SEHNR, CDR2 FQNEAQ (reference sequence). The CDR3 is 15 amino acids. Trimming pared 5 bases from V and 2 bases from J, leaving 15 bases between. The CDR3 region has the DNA TGTGCCAGCAGCGGAACAGGGCTTAAAAACTATGGCTACACCTTC. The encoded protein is CASSGTGLKNYGYTF.

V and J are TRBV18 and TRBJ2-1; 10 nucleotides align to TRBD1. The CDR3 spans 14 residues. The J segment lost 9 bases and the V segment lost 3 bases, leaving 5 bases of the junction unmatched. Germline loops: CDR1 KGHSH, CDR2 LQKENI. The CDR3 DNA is TGTGCCAGCTCACCGGACAGGGGGGCGGTTGAGCAGTTCTTC. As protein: CASSPDRGAVEQFF. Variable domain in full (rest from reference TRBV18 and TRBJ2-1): NAGVMQNPRHLVRRRGQEARLRCSPMKGHSHVYWYRQLPEEGLKFMVYLQKENIIDESGMPKERFSAEFPKEGPSILRIQQVVRGDSAAYFCASSPDRGAVEQFFGPGTRLTVL.

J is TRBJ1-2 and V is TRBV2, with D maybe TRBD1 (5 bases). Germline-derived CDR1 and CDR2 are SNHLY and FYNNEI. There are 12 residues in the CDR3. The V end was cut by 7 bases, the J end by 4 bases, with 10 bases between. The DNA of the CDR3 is TGTGCCAGCACAGGGTCGGGCTATGGCTACACCTTC. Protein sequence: CASTGSGYGYTF. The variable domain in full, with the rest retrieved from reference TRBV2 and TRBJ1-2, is EPEVTQTPSHQVTQMGQEVILRCVPISNHLYFYWYRQILGQKVEFLVSFYNNEISEKSEIFDDQFSVERPDGSNFTLKIRSTKLEDSAMYFCASTGSGYGYTFGSGTRLTVV.

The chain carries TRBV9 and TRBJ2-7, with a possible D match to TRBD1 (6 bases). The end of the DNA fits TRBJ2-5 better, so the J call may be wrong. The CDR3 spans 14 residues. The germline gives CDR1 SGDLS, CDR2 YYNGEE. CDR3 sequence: CASSATGHQETQYF. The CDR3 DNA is TGTGCCAGCAGCGCGACAGGCCACCAAGAGACCCAGTACTTC.

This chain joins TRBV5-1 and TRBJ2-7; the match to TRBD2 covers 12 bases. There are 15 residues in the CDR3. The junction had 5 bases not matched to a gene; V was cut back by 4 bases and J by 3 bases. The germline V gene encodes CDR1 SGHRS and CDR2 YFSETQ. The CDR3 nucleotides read TGCGCCAGCAGCCGACCGACTAGCGGGAGCTACGAGCAGTACTTC. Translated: CASSRPTSGSYEQYF. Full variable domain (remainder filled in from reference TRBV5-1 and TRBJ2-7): KAGVTQTPRYLIKTRGQQVTLSCSPISGHRSVSWYQQTPGQGLQFLFEYFSETQRNKGNFPGRFSGRQFSNSRSEMNVSTLELGDSALYLCASSRPTSGSYEQYFGPGTRLTVT.

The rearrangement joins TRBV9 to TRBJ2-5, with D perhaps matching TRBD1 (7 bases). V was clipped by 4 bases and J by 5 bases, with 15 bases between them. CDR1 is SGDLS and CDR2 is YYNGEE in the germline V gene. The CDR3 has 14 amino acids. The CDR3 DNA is TGTGCCAGCAGCCCGTCAGGGGGGCTGGAGACCCAGTACTTC. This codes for CASSPSGGLETQYF.

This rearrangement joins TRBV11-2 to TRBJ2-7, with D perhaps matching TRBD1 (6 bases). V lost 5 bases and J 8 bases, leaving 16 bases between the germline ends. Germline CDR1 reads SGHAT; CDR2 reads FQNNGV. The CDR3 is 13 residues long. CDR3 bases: TGTGCCAGCAGCATTGGACAGCCATACCAGCAGTACTTC. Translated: CASSIGQPYQQYF.

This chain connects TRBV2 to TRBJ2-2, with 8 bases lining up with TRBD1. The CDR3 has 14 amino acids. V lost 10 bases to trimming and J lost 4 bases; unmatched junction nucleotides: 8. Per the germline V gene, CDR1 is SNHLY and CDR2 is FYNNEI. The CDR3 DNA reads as TGTGCCACCAAGGACAGGGTAACCACCGGGGAGCTGTTTTTT. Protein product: CATKDRVTTGELFF.

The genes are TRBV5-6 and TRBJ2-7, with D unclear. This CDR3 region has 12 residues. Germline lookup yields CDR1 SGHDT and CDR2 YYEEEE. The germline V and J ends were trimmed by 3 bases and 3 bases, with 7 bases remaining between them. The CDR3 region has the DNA TGTGCCAGCAGCTCTTCGCGCTACGAGCAGTACTTC. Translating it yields CASSSSRYEQYF.

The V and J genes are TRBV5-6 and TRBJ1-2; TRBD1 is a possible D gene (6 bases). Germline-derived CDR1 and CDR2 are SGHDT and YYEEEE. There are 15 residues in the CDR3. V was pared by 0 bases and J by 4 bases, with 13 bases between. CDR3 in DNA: TGTGCCAGCAGCTTGGGGGGGCAGGGGATCTATGGCTACACCTTC. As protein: CASSLGGQGIYGYTF. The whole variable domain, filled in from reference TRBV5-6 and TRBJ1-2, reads DAGVTQSPTHLIKTRGQQVTLRCSPKSGHDTVSWYQQALGQGPQFIFQYYEEEERQRGNFPDRFSGHQFPNYSSELNVNALLLGDSALYLCASSLGGQGIYGYTFGSGTRLTVV.

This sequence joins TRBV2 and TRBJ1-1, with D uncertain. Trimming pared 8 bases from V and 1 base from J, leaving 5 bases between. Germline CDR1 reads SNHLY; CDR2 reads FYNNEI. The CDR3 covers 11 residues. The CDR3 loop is CASPWNTEAFF. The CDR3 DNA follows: TGTGCCAGCCCGTGGAACACTGAAGCTTTCTTT.

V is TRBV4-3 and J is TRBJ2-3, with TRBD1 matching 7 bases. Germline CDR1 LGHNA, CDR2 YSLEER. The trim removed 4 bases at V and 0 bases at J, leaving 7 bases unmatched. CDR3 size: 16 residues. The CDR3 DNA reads TGCGCCAGCAGCCGGCAGACAGGGCCCAGCACAGATACGCAGTATTTT. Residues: CASSRQTGPSTDTQYF.

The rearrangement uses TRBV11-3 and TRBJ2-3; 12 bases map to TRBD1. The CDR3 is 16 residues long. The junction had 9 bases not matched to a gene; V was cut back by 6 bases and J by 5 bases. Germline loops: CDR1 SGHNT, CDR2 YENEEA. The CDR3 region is CASSRGDRGRRDTQYF. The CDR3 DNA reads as TGTGCCAGCAGTCGAGGGGACAGGGGGCGCAGAGATACGCAGTATTTT.

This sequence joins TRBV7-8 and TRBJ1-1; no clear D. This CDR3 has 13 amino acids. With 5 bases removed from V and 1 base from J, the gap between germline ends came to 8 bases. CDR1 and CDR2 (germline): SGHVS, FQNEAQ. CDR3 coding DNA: TGTGCCAGCAGCCCCCAGGCGAACACTGAAGCTTTCTTT. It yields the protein CASSPQANTEAFF.